This T cell receptor beta chain was captured in a study of T-cell memory formation after mild COVID-19. Study-level background: TCR clusters mostly belonged to single donors.

From the 5' RACE reads, TCRdb called clonotypes with MiXCR, one entry per CDR3 protein. The table includes 150,000 to 200,000 distinct CDR3 sequences, 15% to 20% detected once. Germline CDR1 and CDR2: LGHDT and YNNKEL (reference sequence). V dropped 1 base and J dropped 3; count of bases not matched to a gene: 5. This CDR3 has 15 residues. The TCR originated in an adult woman who had mild COVID-19 (a few samples of this study predate the infection). Cell type and time point are not known. V and J are TRBV3-1 and TRBJ1-2, with 7 bases aligning to TRBD1. Material for sequencing was PBMCs or a T cell subset sorted from them (not recorded which). The CDR3 sequence is CASSQGPTGDYGYTF. CDR3 nucleotides: TGTGCCAGCAGCCAAGGCCCCACAGGGGACTATGGCTACACCTTC. The full variable domain, rest sourced from reference TRBV3-1 and TRBJ1-2, is DTAVSQTPKYLVTQMGNDKSIKCEQNLGHDTMYWYKQDSKKFLKIMFSYNNKELIINETVPNRFSPKSPDKAHLNLHINSLELGDSAVYFCASSQGPTGDYGYTFGSGTRLTVV.